This section outlines one T cell receptor beta chain sequence together with its context. This specimen belongs to a study of blood T cell repertoires in COVID-19. Sequencing was performed with immunoSEQ multiplex PCR; in TCRdb, only in-frame clones are kept and a portion is missing. The sample holds a few hundred thousand clones; about 79% are singletons and the top ten take 1.2% to 1.5%. Input material: peripheral blood. The sequence was collected from a woman in her thirties or forties who had recovered from COVID-19.

In DNA form, the CDR3 reads TGTGCCAGTAGGCCCCAGGGCTCGCGCGAAAAACTGTTTTTT. The encoded protein is CASRPQGSREKLFF. This chain joins TRBV19 and TRBJ1-4; a weak D match, TRBD1 (5 bases). The CDR3 totals 14 residues. V was pared by 6 bases and J by 8 bases, with 16 bases between. Germline V gene lookup returns CDR1 LNHDA and CDR2 SQIVND (reference sequence).